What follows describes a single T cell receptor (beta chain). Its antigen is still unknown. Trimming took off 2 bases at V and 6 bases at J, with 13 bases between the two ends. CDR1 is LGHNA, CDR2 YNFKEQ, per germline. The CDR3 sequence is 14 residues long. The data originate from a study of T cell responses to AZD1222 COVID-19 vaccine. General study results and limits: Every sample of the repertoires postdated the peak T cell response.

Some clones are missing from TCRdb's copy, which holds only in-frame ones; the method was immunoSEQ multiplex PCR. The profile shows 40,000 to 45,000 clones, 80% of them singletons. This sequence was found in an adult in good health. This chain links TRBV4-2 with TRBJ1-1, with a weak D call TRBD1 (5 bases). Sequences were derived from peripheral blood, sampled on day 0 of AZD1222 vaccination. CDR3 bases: TGTGCCAGCAGCCAACCACGCCAGGGCGCTGAAGCTTTCTTT. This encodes CASSQPRQGAEAFF.